The sequence of this T cell receptor (beta chain) was determined in a study of T-cell memory formation after mild COVID-19. Study overall: TCR clusters mostly belonged to single donors.

There are 16 residues in the CDR3. Germline CDR1 and CDR2: SNHLY and FYNNEI. J gave up 5 bases and V 8 bases, and 15 bases lay outside the gene matches. Constant-segment primers and 5'RACE yielded cDNA libraries for TCR alpha and TCR beta, each carrying sample barcodes and UMIs. In TCRdb, the 5' RACE reads were re-called with MiXCR into one record per CDR3 protein. The sample has 250,000 to 400,000 distinct CDR3 sequences, 13% to 15% seen once. The sample comprised PBMCs or a T cell subset sorted from them (not recorded which). The chain recombines TRBV2 with TRBJ2-3; TRBD2 matches 8 bases. The clonotype originates from a man aged 18 to 35 who had mild COVID-19 (a few samples of this study predate the infection). Cell type and time point are not known. The CDR3 DNA reads as TGTGCCAGCGCGAGCTATTTTCGGGAGGGGAGAGATACGCAGTATTTT. Encoded protein: CASASYFREGRDTQYF.